A selection of T cell receptor beta chains follows, all from one sample in a study of blood T cell repertoires in COVID-19. Libraries were prepared by immunoSEQ multiplex PCR; TCRdb keeps only in-frame clonotypes and omits some of them. The sample shows under 150,000 clones, over 60% of them seen only once. Sequenced sample: PBMCs or T cells enriched from blood (not recorded which). These receptor sequences come from a woman aged 45-59 years who had recovered from COVID-19. Both conserved end residues are part of each CDR3. The D gene is left open where the match is weak. Clone size is stated in some rows and not others, as once, few, many or a class when expanded.

cdr3_nt cdr3_aa clone_size j_call v_call d_call
TGTGCCAGCAGCTTGCCAGGTCTCTACGAGCAGTACTTC CASSLPGLYEQYF NA TRBJ2-7 TRBV7-9 NA
TGTGCCAGCAGCCTAGAGACTTCGAGCACAGATACGCAGTATTTT CASSLETSSTDTQYF once TRBJ2-3 TRBV11-3 NA
TGTGCCAGCAGTGGGACACCGAGGAACTATGGCTACACCTTC CASSGTPRNYGYTF NA TRBJ1-2 TRBV28 NA
TGTGCCAGCAGTTTTGAGGGAGCCTCAGATACGCAGTATTTT CASSFEGASDTQYF few TRBJ2-3 TRBV6-5 NA
TGTGCCAGCAGCTCACCCGGGACAGGGAACGAGCAGTACTTC CASSSPGTGNEQYF NA TRBJ2-7 TRBV28 TRBD1
TGCAGCGTTGAAGCTAGCGGGGGGGTTACAGATACGCAGTATTTT CSVEASGGVTDTQYF NA TRBJ2-3 TRBV29-1 TRBD2
TGCGCCAGCAACTTAGGGGCTGGGGCCAACGTCCTGACTTTC CASNLGAGANVLTF NA TRBJ2-6 TRBV5-1 NA
TGCGCCAGCAGCCAAGAAGAGCTAGCGGGAGGGCTTTCCTACGAGCAGTACTTC CASSQEELAGGLSYEQYF NA TRBJ2-7 TRBV4-1 TRBD2
TGTGCCAGCTCACCACCGACAGGGAGTAATTCACCCCTCCACTTT CASSPPTGSNSPLHF NA TRBJ1-6 TRBV18 TRBD1
TGTGCCTGGAGTCGGAAAGGGAGTTCTAACTATGGCTACACCTTC CAWSRKGSSNYGYTF few TRBJ1-2 TRBV30 NA
TGTGCCAGCAGCGAACAGGGGGTTTTTCACACCATATATTTT CASSEQGVFHTIYF NA TRBJ1-3 TRBV9 TRBD1
TGTGCCAGTTCGCCCGGGACAGGGGATCAGCCCCAGCATTTT CASSPGTGDQPQHF NA TRBJ1-5 TRBV19 TRBD1
TGTGCCAGCAGCACCGACAGTTATCAGCCCCAGCATTTT CASSTDSYQPQHF NA TRBJ1-5 TRBV7-9 NA
TGTGCCAGCAGCGACCCGGGACAGGTCCTCTCTGGGGCCAACGTCCTGACTTTC CASSDPGQVLSGANVLTF once TRBJ2-6 TRBV9 TRBD1
TGTGCCAGCAGCGCGGACAGGATCTATGGCTACACCTTC CASSADRIYGYTF NA TRBJ1-2 TRBV9 TRBD1
TGTGCCAGTAGACTAAGGACCGGGACAGGGAATACTGAAGCTTTCTTT CASRLRTGTGNTEAFF NA TRBJ1-1 TRBV19 TRBD1